These 11 T cell receptor beta chains share one sample of origin, sequenced in a study of blood T cell repertoires in COVID-19. Method: immunoSEQ multiplex PCR; TCRdb's copy keeps in-frame clones and lacks some. The table includes around 80,000 clones, about 80% detected once. Sequenced: peripheral blood. These receptors were collected from a human donor in a cohort sampled during active COVID-19.

This chain uses TRBV18 with TRBJ2-1, with 10 bases identical to TRBD2. V trimming: 1 base; J trimming: 0 bases; junction bases outside the gene matches: 3. The CDR3 length is 17 residues. In germline, CDR1 is KGHSH, CDR2 LQKENI. The CDR3: CASSPRTSGSSYNEQFF. In DNA, the CDR3 is TGTGCCAGCTCACCACGGACTAGCGGAAGCTCCTACAATGAGCAGTTCTTC.

The chain is built from TRBV12-5 and TRBJ2-1, with 14 bases identical to TRBD2. CDR1 is LGHNT and CDR2 is FRNRAP in the germline V gene. The V gene end was trimmed by 2 bases and the J gene end by 4 bases; junction bases not matched to a gene: 7. The CDR3 runs 18 residues. The CDR3 here is CASGLSRTSGRYYNEQFF. Here the CDR3 DNA reads TGTGCTAGTGGTTTGTCGCGGACTAGCGGGAGGTATTACAATGAGCAGTTCTTC.

The chain carries TRBV7-9 and TRBJ1-3; D is undetermined. The CDR3 covers 14 residues. With 5 bases removed from V and 0 bases from J, the gap between germline ends came to 8 bases. Per the germline V gene, CDR1 is SEHNR and CDR2 is FQNEAQ (reference sequence). This chain's CDR3 is CASSISSSGNTIYF. CDR3 nucleotides: TGTGCCAGCAGCATCTCCTCCTCTGGAAACACCATATATTTT.

CDR3 protein: CASSKSARSGRAPGELFF. In nucleotides, the CDR3 is TGTGCCAGCAGCAAAAGCGCGCGAAGCGGGAGGGCCCCCGGGGAGCTGTTTTTT. The genes are TRBV21-1 and TRBJ2-2; the D call of TRBD2 is as the table states it, not checked on the DNA. TRBV21-1 is marked as a pseudogene. The length of the CDR3 is 18 residues.

The gene calls are TRBV27 and TRBJ2-1; 16 bases fit TRBD2. There are 19 residues in the CDR3. The germline gives CDR1 MNHEY, CDR2 SMNVEV (reference sequence). With 6 bases clipped from V and 2 bases from J, the junction kept 10 bases outside the gene matches. Written as DNA, the CDR3 is TGTGCCAGCAGAGACCTGGGACTAGCGGGAGGGCGGGCCTACAATGAGCAGTTCTTC. Translation: CASRDLGLAGGRAYNEQFF.

The V and J genes are TRBV5-1 and TRBJ1-2; TRBD1 aligns across 9 bases. Per germline, CDR1 SGHRS and CDR2 YFSETQ. The CDR3 sequence is 15 residues long. With V trimmed by 4 bases and J by 2 bases, 6 bases remained unmatched. CDR3 sequence: CASSPGGTGNYGYTF. The CDR3 nucleotides read TGCGCCAGCAGCCCTGGTGGGACAGGGAACTATGGCTACACCTTC.

J is TRBJ2-1 and V is TRBV5-1; D remains unclear. The CDR3 is made up of 12 amino acids. V was trimmed by 2 bases and J by 7 bases, leaving 7 bases between them. The germline gives CDR1 SGHRS, CDR2 YFSETQ. The CDR3 loop is CASSLNGNEQFF. In DNA form, the CDR3 reads TGCGCCAGCAGCTTAAACGGTAATGAGCAGTTCTTC.

CDR3 nucleotides: TGTGCCAGCAGCCCGACTAGCGGGGGGGCCCACGAGCAGTACTTC. Amino acid sequence: CASSPTSGGAHEQYF. The chain links TRBV11-2 to TRBJ2-7; 14 bases line up with TRBD2. CDR1 and CDR2 (germline): SGHAT, FQNNGV. The CDR3 has 15 residues. With V trimmed by 5 bases and J by 5 bases, 5 bases remained unmatched. The full variable domain, its missing parts supplied by reference TRBV11-2 and TRBJ2-7, is EAGVAQSPRYKIIEKRQSVAFWCNPISGHATLYWYQQILGQGPKLLIQFQNNGVVDDSQLPKDRFSAERLKGVDSTLKIQPAKLEDSAVYLCASSPTSGGAHEQYFGPGTRLTVT.

The chain has TRBV18 and TRBJ2-7; 8 nucleotides align to TRBD1. The CDR3 is made up of 14 amino acids. Germline-derived CDR1 and CDR2 are KGHSH and LQKENI. The junction had 4 bases not matched to a gene; V was cut back by 4 bases and J by 2 bases. The CDR3 sequence: CASSLGQEPYEQYF. The CDR3, as DNA: TGTGCCAGCTCACTGGGACAGGAACCCTACGAGCAGTACTTC.

This clone was detected a few times. The chain employs TRBV5-1 and TRBJ2-4; 8 bases are shared with TRBD2. CDR1 and CDR2 from the germline V gene are SGHRS and YFSETQ. There are 16 residues in the CDR3. Unmatched junction bases numbered 9, after V lost 4 bases and J lost 3 bases. The chain's CDR3 is CASSTSGGGGKNIQYF. The CDR3 DNA sequence: TGCGCCAGCAGCACCTCGGGAGGGGGAGGCAAAAACATTCAGTACTTC.

V is TRBV30 and J is TRBJ2-1, with a weak D call TRBD2 (6 bases). This CDR3 has 13 residues. CDR1 GTSNPN and CDR2 SVGIG come from the germline V gene (reference sequence). Trimming removed 3 bases at V and 4 bases at J, with 10 bases between. The CDR3 region has the DNA TGTGCCTGGAGCGACGGGGGTTACAATGAGCAGTTCTTC. Protein: CAWSDGGYNEQFF.